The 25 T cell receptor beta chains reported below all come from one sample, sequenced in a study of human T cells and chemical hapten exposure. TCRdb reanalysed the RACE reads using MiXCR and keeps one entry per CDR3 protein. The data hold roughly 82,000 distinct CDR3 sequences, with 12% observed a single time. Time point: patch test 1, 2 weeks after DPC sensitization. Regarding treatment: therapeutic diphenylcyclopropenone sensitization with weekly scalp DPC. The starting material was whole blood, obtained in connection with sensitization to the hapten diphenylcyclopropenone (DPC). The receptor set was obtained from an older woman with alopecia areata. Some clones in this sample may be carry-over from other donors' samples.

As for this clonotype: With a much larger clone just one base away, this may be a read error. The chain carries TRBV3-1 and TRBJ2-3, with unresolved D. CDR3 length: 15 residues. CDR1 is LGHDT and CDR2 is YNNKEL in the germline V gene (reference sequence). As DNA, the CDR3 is TGTGCCCGCAGCCAATATACGAGCGAGGCAGATACGCAGTATTTT. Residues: CARSQYTSEADTQYF.

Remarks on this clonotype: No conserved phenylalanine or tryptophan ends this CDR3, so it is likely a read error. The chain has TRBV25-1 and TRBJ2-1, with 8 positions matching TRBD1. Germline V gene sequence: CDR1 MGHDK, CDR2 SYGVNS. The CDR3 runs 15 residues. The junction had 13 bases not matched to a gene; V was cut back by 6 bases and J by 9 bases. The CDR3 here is CASSDGDRTGSEQFL. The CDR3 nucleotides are TGTGCCAGCAGCGACGGGGACCGGACAGGGTCTGAGCAGTTCTTG.

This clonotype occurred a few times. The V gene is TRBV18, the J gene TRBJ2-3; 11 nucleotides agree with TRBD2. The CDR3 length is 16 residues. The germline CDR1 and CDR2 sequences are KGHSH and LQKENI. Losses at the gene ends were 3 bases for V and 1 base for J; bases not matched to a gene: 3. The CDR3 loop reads CASSPLAGGRTDTQYF. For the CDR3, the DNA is TGTGCCAGCTCACCCTTAGCGGGGGGGCGCACAGATACGCAGTATTTT.

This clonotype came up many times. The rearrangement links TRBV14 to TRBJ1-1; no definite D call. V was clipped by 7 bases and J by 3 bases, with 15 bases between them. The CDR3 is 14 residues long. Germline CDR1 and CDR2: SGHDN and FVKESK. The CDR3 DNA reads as TGTGCCAGCACCTCACGTCCCCCTTACACTGAAGCTTTCTTT. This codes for CASTSRPPYTEAFF. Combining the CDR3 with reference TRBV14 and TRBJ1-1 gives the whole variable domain EAGVTQFPSHSVIEKGQTVTLRCDPISGHDNLYWYRRVMGKEIKFLLHFVKESKQDESGMPNNRFLAERTGGTYSTLKVQPAELEDSGVYFCASTSRPPYTEAFFGQGTRLTVV.

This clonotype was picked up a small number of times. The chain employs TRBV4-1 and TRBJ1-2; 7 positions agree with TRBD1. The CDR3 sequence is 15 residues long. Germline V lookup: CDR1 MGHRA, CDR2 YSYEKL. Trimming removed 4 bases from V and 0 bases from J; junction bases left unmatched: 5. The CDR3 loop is CASSLRDSSNYGYTF. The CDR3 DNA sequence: TGCGCCAGCAGCCTCCGGGACAGCTCTAACTATGGCTACACCTTC.

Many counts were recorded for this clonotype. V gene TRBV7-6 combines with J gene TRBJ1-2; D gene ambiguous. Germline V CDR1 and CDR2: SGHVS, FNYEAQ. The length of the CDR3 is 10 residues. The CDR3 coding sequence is TGTGCAGTGCGGGGTGGTGGCTACACCTTC. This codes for CAVRGGGYTF.

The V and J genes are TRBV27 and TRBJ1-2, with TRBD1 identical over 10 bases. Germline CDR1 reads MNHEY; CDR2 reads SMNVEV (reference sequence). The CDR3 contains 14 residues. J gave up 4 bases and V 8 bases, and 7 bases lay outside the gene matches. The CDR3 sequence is CASRPGQGFYGYTF. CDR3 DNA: TGTGCCAGCCGACCGGGACAGGGGTTCTATGGCTACACCTTC.

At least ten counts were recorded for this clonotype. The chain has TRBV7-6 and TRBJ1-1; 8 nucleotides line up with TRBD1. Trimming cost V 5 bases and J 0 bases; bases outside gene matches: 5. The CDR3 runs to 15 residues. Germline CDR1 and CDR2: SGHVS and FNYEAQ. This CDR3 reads CASSPRTGLNTEAFF. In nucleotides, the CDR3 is TGTGCCAGCAGCCCGCGGACAGGGCTGAACACTGAAGCTTTCTTT. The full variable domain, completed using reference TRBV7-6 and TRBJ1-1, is GAGVSQSPRYKVTKRGQDVALRCDPISGHVSLYWYRQALGQGPEFLTYFNYEAQQDKSGLPNDRFSAERPEGSISTLTIQRTEQRDSAMYRCASSPRTGLNTEAFFGQGTRLTVV.

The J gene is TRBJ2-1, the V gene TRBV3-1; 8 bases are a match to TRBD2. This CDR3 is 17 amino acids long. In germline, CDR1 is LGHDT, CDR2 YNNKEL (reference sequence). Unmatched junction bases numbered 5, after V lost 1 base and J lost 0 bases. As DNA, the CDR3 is TGTGCCAGCAGCCAAGGGGTAGCGGGGCCCTCCTACAATGAGCAGTTCTTC. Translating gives CASSQGVAGPSYNEQFF.

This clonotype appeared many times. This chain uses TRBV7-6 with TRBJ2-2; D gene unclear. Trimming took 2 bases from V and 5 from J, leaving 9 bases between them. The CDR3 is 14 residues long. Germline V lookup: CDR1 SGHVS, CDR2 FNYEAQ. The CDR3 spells CASSLLPGTGELFF. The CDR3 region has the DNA TGTGCCAGCAGCTTACTTCCCGGGACCGGGGAGCTGTTTTTT.

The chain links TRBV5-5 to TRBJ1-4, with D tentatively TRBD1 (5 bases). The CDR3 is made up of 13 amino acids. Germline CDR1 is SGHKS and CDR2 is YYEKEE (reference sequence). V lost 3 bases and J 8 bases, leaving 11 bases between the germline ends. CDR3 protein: CASSSTGVEKLFF. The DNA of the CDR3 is TGTGCCAGCAGCTCTACAGGCGTCGAAAAACTGTTTTTT.

The CDR3 loop reads CSVALLAENTGELFF. For the CDR3, the DNA is TGCAGCGTTGCGTTACTAGCGGAGAACACCGGGGAGCTGTTTTTT. The V and J genes are TRBV29-1 and TRBJ2-2; TRBD2 matches at 8 bases. CDR1 and CDR2 from the germline V gene are SQVTM and ANQGSEA. The J segment lost 1 base and the V segment lost 4 bases, leaving 5 bases of the junction unmatched. CDR3 size: 15 residues.

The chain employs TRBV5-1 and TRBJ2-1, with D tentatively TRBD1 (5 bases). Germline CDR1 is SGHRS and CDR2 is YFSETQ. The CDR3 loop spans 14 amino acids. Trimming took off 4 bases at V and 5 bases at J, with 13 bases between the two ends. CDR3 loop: CASSPSPQDNEQFF. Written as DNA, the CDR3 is TGCGCCAGCAGCCCATCACCACAGGACAATGAGCAGTTCTTC.

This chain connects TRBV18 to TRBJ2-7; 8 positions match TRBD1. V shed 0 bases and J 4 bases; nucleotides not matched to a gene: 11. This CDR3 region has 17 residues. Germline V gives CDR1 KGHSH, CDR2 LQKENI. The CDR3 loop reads CASSPPDRENPPYEQYF. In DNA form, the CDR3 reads TGTGCCAGCTCACCACCGGACAGGGAGAACCCTCCATACGAGCAGTACTTC.

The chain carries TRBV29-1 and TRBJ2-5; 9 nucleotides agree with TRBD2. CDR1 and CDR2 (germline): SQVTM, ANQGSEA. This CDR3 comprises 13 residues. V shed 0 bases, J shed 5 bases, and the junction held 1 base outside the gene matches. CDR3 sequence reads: CSVEDLAGETQYF. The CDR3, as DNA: TGCAGCGTTGAAGATCTAGCGGGGGAGACCCAGTACTTC.

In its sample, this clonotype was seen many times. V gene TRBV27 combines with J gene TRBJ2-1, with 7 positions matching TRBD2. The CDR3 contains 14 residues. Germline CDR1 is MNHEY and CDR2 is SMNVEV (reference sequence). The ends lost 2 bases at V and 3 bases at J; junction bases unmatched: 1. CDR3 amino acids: CASSLGGGYNEQFF. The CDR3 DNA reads TGTGCCAGCAGTTTAGGCGGGGGCTACAATGAGCAGTTCTTC.

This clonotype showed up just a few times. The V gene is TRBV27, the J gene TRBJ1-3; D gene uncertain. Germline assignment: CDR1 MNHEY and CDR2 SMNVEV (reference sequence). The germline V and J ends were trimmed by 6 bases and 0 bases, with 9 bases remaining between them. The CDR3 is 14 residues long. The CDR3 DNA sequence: TGTGCCAGCAGCCGCACCTTCTCTGGAAACACCATATATTTT. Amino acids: CASSRTFSGNTIYF.

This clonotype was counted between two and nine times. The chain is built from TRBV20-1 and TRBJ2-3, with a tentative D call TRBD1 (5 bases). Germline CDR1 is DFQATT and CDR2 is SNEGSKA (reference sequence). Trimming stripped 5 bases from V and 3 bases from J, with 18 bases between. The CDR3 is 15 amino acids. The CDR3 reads CSAWMTVHGTDTQYF. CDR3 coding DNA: TGCAGTGCTTGGATGACAGTTCATGGTACAGATACGCAGTATTTT.

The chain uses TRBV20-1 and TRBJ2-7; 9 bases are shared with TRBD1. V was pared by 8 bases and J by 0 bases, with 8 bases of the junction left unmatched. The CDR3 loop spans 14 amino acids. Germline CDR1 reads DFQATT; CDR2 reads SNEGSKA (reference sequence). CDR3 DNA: TGCAGTACTATGGGACAGGGCAGCTCCTACGAGCAGTACTTC. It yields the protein CSTMGQGSSYEQYF.

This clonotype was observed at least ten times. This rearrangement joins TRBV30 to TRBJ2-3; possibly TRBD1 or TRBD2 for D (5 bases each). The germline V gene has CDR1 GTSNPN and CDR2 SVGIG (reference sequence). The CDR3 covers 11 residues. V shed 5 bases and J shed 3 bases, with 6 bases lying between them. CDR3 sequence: CAWEGTDTQYF. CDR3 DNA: TGTGCCTGGGAGGGGACAGATACGCAGTATTTT.

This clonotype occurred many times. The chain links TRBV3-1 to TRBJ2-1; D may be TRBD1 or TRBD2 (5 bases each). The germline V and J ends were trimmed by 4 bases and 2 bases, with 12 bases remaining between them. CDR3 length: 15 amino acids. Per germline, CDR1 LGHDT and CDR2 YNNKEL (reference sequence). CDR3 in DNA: TGTGCCAGCAGCCGGGGGATCGGGGCCTACAATGAGCAGTTCTTC. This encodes CASSRGIGAYNEQFF.

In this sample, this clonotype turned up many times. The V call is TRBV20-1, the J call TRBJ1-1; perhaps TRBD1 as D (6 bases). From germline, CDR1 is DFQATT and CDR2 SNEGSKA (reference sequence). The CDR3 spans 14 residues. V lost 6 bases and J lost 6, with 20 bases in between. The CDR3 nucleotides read TGCAGTGCCGCGAAACAGGGACACGGCGCTGAAGCTTTCTTT. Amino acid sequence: CSAAKQGHGAEAFF.

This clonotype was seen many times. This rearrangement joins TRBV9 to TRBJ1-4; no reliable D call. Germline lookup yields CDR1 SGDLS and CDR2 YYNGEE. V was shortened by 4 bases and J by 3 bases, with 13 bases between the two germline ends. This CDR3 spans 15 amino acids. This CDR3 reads CASSKTPFSNEKLFF. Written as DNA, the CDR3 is TGTGCCAGCAGCAAGACACCTTTCTCTAATGAAAAACTGTTTTTT.

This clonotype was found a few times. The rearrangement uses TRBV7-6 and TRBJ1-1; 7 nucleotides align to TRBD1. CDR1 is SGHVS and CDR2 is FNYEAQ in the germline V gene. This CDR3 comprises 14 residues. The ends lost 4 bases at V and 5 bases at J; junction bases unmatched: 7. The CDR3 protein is CASSSRGLGTEAFF. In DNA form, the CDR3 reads TGTGCCAGCAGCTCGAGGGGGCTCGGGACTGAAGCTTTCTTT.

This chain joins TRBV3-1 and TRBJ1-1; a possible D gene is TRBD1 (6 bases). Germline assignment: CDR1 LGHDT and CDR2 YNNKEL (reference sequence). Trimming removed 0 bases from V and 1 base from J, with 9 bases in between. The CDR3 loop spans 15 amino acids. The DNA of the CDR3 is TGTGCCAGCAGCCAAGAGCGGACAGCGAACACTGAAGCTTTCTTT. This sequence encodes CASSQERTANTEAFF.